This T cell receptor (beta chain) was profiled in a study of blood T cells in healthy people across ages. The table lists this clonotype with a few counts. The CDR3 is made up of 17 amino acids. Between the trimmed V and J ends, which lost 2 bases and 3 bases, there was a span of 17 bases. A second PCR of 7 to 11 cycles used a sample-barcoded 5' primer and a J-beta primer mix. TCRdb reanalysed the 5' RACE reads using MiXCR and keeps one entry per CDR3 protein. The sample holds roughly 860,000 distinct CDR3 sequences; approximately 67% are singletons and the top ten take about 27%. The sample taken for sequencing was blood. The chain employs TRBV12-3 or TRBV12-4 and TRBJ2-1; TRBD2 might be the D (5 bases). The TCR comes from a man under 40 in good health. The CDR3 loop reads CASSLTTDSELYNEQFF. The CDR3 DNA reads as TGTGCCAGCAGTTTAACTACGGACTCCGAGCTCTACAATGAGCAGTTCTTC.